This TCR beta chain was recorded in a study of T cell responses to AZD1222 COVID-19 vaccine. Trimming took off 0 bases at V and 8 bases at J, with 16 bases between the two ends. Germline V gives CDR1 ENHRY, CDR2 SYGVKD. The CDR3 runs 15 residues. Generated by immunoSEQ multiplex PCR, the TCRdb table keeps only in-frame clones and is missing some. Of 110,000 to 150,000 clones in the sample, approximately 90% are singletons; the top ten hold 3% to 4%. The sequenced sample was peripheral blood, obtained 28 days after the second AZD1222 dose. The chain is built from TRBV10-3 and TRBJ1-1; TRBD1 is a possible D gene (5 bases). The source of this sequence is an adult who received the AZD1222 COVID-19 vaccine. The CDR3 nucleotides are TGTGCCATCAGTGAGTCGAAGGAGGGGTGGGGCGAAGCTTTCTTT. Encoded protein: CAISESKEGWGEAFF.